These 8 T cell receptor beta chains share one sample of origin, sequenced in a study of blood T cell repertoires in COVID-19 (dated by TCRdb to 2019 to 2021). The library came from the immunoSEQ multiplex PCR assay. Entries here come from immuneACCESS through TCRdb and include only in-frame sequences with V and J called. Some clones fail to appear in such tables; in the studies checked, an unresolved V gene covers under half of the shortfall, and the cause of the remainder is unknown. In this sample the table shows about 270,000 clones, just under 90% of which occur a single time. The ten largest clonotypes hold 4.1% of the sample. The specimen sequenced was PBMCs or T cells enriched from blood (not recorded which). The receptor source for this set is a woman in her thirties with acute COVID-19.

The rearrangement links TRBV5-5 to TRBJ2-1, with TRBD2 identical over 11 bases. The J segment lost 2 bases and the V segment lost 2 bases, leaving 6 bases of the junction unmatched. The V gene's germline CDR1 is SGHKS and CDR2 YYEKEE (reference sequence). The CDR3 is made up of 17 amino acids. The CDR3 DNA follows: TGTGCCAGCAGCTTCCAACGACTAGCGGGACCCTACAATGAGCAGTTCTTC. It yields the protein CASSFQRLAGPYNEQFF.

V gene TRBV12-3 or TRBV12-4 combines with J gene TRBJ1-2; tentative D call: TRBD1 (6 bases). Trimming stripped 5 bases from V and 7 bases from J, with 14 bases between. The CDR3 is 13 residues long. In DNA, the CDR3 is TGTGCCAGCAGTCCCTCGGGGGGCTCTGGCTACACCTTC. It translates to CASSPSGGSGYTF.

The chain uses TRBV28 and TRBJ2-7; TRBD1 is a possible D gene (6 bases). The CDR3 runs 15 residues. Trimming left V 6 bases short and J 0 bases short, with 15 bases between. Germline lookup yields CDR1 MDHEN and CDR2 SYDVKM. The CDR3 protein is CASSSVGAPSYEQYF. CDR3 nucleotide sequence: TGTGCCAGCAGCTCCGTGGGGGCTCCCTCCTACGAGCAGTACTTC.

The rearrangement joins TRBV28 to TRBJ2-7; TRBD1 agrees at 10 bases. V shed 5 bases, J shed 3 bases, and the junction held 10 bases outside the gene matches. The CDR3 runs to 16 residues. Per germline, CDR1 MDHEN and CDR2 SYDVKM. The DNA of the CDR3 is TGTGCCAGCAGTCCTCCACCGGGACAGGGGTACTACGAGCAGTACTTC. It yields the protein CASSPPPGQGYYEQYF.

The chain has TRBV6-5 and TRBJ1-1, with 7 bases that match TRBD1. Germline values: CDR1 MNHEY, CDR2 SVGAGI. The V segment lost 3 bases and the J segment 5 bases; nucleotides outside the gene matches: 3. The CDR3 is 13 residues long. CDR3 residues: CASSYTTGTEAFF. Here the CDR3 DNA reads TGTGCCAGCAGTTATACGACAGGGACTGAAGCTTTCTTT.

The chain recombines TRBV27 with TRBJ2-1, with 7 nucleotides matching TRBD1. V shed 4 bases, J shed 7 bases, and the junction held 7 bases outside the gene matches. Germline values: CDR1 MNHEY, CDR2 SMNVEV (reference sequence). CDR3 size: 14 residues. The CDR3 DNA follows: TGTGCCAGCAGTTCCGCCAGGGGGTTAAATGAGCAGTTCTTC. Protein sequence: CASSSARGLNEQFF.

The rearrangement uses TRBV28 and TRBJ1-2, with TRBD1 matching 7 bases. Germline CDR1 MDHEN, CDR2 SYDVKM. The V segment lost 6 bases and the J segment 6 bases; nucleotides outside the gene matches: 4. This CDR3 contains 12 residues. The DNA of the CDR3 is TGTGCCAGCAGAAAAACAGGGGATGGCTACACCTTC. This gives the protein CASRKTGDGYTF.

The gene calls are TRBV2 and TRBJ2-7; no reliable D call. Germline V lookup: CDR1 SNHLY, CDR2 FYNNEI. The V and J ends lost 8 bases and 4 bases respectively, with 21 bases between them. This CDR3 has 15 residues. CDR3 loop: CASLPGGISSYEQYF. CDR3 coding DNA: TGTGCCAGCCTACCCGGCGGTATCTCGTCGTACGAGCAGTACTTC.